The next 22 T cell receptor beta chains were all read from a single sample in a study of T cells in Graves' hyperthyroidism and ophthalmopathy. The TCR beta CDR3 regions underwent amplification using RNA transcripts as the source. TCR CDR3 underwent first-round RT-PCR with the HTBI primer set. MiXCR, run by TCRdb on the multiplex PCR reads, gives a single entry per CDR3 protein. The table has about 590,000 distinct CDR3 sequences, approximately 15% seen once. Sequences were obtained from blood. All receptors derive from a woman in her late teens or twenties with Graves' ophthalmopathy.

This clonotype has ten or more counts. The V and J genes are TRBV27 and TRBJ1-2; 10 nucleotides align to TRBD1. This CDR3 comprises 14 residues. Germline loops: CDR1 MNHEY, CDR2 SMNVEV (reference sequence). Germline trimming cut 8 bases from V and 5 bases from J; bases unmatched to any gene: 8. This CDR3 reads CASRPRDRGYGYTF. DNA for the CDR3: TGTGCCAGCCGGCCTCGGGACAGGGGATATGGCTACACCTTC.

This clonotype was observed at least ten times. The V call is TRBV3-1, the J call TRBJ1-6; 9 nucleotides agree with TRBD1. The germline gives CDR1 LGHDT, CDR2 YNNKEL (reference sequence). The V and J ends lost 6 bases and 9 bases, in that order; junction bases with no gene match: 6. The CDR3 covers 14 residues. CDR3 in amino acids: CASRPRDRVSPLHF. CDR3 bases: TGTGCCAGCAGACCACGGGACAGGGTTTCACCCCTCCACTTT.

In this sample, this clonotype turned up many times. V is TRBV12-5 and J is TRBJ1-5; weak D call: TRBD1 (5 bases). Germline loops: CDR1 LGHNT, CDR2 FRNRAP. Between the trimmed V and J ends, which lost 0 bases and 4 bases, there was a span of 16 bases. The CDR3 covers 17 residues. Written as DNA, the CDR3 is TGTGCTAGTGGTTTGGTACTAGCGACAGCTAGGAATCAGCCCCAGCATTTT. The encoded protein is CASGLVLATARNQPQHF.

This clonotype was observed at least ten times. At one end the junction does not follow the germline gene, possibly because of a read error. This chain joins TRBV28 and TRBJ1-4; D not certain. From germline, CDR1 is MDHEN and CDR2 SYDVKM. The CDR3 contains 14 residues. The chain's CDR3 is CASSLAVNDEKLFF. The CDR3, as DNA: TGTGCCAGTAGTTTAGCGGTGAATGATGAAAAACTGTTTTTT. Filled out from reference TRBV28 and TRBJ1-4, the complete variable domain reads DVKVTQSSRYLVKRTGEKVFLECVQDMDHENMFWYRQDPGLGLRLIYFSYDVKMKEKGDIPEGYSVSREKKERFSLILESASTNQTSMYLCASSLAVNDEKLFFGSGTQLSVL.

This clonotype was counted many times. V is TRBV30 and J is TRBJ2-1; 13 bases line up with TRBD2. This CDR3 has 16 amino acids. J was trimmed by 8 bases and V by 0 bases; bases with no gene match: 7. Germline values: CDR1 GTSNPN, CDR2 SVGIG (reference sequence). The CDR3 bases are TGTGCCTGGAGTGTAACTAGCGGGAGGGCCACCGATGAGCAGTTCTTC. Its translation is CAWSVTSGRATDEQFF.

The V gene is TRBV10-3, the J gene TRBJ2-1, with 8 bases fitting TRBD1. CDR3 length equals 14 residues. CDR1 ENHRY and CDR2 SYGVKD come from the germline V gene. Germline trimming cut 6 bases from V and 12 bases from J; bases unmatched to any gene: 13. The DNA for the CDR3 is TGTGCCATCAGGGCGGACAGGGAATCCTCACGGCAGTTCTTC. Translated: CAIRADRESSRQFF.

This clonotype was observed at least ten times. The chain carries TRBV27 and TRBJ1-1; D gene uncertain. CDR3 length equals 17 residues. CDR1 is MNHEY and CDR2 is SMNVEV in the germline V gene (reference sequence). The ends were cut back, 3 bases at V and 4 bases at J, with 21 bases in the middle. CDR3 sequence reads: CASSFLGSPGHGTEAFF. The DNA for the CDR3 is TGTGCCAGCAGTTTCCTGGGCTCCCCGGGCCACGGCACTGAAGCTTTCTTT.

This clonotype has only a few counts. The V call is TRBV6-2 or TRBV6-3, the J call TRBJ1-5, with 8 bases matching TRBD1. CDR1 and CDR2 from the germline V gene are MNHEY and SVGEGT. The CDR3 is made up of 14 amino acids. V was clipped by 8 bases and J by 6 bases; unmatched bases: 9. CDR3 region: CASRGQAWSQPQHF. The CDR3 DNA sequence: TGTGCCAGCCGGGGACAGGCCTGGAGTCAGCCCCAGCATTTT.

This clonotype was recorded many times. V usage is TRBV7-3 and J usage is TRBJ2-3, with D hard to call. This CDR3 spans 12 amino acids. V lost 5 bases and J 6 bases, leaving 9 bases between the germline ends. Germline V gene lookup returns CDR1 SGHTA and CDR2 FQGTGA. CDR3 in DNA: TGTGCCAGCAGCAGCGCTCTCGATACGCAGTATTTT. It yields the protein CASSSALDTQYF.

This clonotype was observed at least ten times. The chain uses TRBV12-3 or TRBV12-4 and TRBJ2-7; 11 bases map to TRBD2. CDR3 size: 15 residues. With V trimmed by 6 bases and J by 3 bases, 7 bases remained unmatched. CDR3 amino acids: CASRSPLAGVYEQYF. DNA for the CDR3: TGTGCCAGCAGGTCTCCACTAGCGGGAGTCTACGAGCAGTACTTC.

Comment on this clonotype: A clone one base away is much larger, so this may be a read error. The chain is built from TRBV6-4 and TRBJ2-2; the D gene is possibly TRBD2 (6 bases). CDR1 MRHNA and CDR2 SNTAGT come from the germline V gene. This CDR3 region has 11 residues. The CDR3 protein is CASSASGGLFF. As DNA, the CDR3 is TGTGCCAGCAGTGCATCCGGGGGGCTGTTTTTT.

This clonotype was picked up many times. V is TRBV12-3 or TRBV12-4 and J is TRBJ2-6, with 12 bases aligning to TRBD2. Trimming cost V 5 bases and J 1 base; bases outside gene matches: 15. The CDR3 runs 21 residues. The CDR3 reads CASSPTSGRLFLESGANVLTF. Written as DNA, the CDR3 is TGTGCCAGCAGTCCCACTAGCGGGAGGCTTTTTTTGGAATCTGGGGCCAACGTCCTGACTTTC.

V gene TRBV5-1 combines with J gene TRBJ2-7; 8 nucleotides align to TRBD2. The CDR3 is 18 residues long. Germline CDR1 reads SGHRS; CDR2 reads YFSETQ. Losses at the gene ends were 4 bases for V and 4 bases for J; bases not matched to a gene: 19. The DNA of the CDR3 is TGCGCCAGCAGCCCCTGGAGGGGGACTAGGGGTGGGGCATACGAGCAGTACTTC. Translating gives CASSPWRGTRGGAYEQYF.

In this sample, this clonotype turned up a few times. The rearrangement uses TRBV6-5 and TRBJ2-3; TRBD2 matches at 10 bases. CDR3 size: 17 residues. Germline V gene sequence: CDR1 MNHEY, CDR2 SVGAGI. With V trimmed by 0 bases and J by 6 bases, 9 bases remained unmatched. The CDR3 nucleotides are TGTGCCAGCAGTTACTCGAAGGTGGCTAGCGGGAGTGATACGCAGTATTTT. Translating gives CASSYSKVASGSDTQYF.

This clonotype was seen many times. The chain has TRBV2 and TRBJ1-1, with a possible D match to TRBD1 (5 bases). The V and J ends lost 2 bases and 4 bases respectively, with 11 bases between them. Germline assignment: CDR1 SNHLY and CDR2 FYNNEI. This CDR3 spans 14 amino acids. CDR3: CASSEMGGTTEAFF. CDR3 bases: TGTGCCAGCAGTGAAATGGGAGGGACCACTGAAGCTTTCTTT.

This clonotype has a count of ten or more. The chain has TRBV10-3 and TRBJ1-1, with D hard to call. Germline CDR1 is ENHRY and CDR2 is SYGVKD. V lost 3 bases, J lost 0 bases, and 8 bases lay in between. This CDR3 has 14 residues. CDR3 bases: TGTGCCATCAGTGACATCGGAGTGAACACTGAAGCTTTCTTT. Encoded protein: CAISDIGVNTEAFF.

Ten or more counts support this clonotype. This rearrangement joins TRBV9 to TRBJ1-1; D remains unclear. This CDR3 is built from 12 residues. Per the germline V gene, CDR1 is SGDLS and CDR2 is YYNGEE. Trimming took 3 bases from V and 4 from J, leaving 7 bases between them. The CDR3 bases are TGTGCCAGCAGCGGAATGGGCACTGAAGCTTTCTTT. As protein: CASSGMGTEAFF.

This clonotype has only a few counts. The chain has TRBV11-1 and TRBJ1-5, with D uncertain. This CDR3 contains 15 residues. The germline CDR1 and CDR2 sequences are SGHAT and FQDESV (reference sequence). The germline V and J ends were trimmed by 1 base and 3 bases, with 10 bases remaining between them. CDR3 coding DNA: TGTGCCAGCAGCTTAGATATGGGTAACAATCAGCCCCAGCATTTT. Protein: CASSLDMGNNQPQHF.

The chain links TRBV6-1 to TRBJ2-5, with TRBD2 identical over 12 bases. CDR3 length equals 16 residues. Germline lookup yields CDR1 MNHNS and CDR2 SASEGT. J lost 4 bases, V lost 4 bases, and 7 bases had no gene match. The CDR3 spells CASSVGTSGYRETQYF. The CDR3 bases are TGTGCCAGCAGTGTTGGGACTAGCGGGTATCGAGAGACCCAGTACTTC.

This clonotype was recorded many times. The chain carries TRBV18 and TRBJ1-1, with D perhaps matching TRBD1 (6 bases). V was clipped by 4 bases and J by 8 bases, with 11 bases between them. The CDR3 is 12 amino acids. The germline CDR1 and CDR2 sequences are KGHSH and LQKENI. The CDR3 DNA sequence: TGTGCCAGCTCACACTTCACAGGGGAAGCTTTCTTT. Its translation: CASSHFTGEAFF.

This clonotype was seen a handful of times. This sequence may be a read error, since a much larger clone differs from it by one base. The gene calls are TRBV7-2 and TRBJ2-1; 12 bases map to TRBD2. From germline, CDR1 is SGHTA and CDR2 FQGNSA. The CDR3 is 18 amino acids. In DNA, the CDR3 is TGTGCCGGCAGCTTTATATGGGGAGGGGCTAGCGGGAGGGCCGAGCAGTTCTTC. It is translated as CAGSFIWGGASGRAEQFF. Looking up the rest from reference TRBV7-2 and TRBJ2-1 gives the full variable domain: GAGVSQSPSNKVTEKGKDVELRCDPISGHTALYWYRQSLGQGLEFLIYFQGNSAPDKSGLPSDRFSAERTGGSVSTLTIQRTQQEDSAVYLCAGSFIWGGASGRAEQFFGPGTRLTVL.

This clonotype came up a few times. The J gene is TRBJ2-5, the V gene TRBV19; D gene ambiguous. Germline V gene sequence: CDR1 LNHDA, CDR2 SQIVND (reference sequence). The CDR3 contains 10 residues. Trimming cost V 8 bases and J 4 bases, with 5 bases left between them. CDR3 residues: CASEGETQYF. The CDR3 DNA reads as TGTGCCAGTGAAGGAGAGACCCAGTACTTC. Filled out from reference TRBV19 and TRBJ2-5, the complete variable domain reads DGGITQSPKYLFRKEGQNVTLSCEQNLNHDAMYWYRQDPGQGLRLIYYSQIVNDFQKGDIAEGYSVSREKKESFPLTVTSAQKNPTAFYLCASEGETQYFGPGTRLLVL.